Here is one T cell receptor beta chain with its context. The data derive from a study of blood T cell repertoires in COVID-19. Study-wide background: Sites in the United States, Italy and Spain provided acute and convalescent COVID-19 samples. T cells, B-cell-depleted T cells, or PBMCs supplied cDNA or gDNA.

V gave up 0 bases and J gave up 5 bases, with 7 bases separating them. Germline CDR1 is SGHTA and CDR2 is FQGTGA. The CDR3 spans 13 residues. Per the authors' pipeline: Estimated nucleated cell counts came from reference gene primer amplification. Repertoires were generated with immunoSEQ multiplex PCR, while TCRdb's copy carries only in-frame clones and drops some. For V, J and clone size, that table is used; D and trimming come from the DNA. Of 100,000 to 150,000 clones listed, roughly 86% are singletons. The clonotype originates from a woman in her sixties or seventies with acute or convalescent COVID-19. The sample consisted of peripheral blood. The chain uses TRBV7-3 and TRBJ2-5; D gene uncertain. This chain's CDR3 is CASSLTSRETQYF. CDR3 nucleotides: TGTGCCAGCAGCTTAACTAGCCGCGAGACCCAGTACTTC.